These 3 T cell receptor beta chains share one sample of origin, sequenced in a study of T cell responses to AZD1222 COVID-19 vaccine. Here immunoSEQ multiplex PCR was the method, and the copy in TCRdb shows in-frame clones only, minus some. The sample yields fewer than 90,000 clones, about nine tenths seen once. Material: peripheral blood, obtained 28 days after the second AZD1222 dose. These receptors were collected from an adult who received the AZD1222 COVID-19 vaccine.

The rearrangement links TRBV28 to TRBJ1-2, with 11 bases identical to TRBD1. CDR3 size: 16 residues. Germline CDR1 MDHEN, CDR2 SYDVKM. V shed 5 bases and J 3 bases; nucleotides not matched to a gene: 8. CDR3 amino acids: CASSPRGTGGDYGYTF. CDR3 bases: TGTGCCAGCAGTCCGAGGGGGACAGGGGGAGACTATGGCTACACCTTC.

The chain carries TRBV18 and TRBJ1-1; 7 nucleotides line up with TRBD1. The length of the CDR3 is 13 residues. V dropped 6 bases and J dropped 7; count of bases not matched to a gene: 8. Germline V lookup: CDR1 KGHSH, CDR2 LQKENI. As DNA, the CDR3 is TGTGCCAGCTCCCAAGGGACAGACCTTGAAGCTTTCTTT. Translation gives CASSQGTDLEAFF.

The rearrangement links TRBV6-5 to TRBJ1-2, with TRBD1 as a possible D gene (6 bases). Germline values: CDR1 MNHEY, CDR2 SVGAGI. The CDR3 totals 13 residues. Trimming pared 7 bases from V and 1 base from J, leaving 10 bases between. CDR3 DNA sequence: TGTGCCAGCACTACAGGGATTAACTATGGCTACACCTTC. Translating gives CASTTGINYGYTF.